This TCR beta chain was captured by sequencing in a study of T cell changes during pregnancy in multiple sclerosis. Sequencing was performed with immunoSEQ multiplex PCR; in TCRdb, only in-frame clones are kept and a portion is missing. Here the sample spans approximately 48,000 clones, roughly 90% being singletons. The CDR3 runs 14 residues. V dropped 5 bases and J dropped 3; count of bases not matched to a gene: 1. CDR1 and CDR2 (germline): SGHNT, YENEEA. The chain is built from TRBV11-3 and TRBJ2-1; TRBD2 matches at 10 bases. This receptor was obtained from a female donor with multiple sclerosis, enrolled in a pregnancy study. The sample consisted of CD4+ T cells from peripheral blood mononuclear cells, taken after pregnancy. The CDR3 DNA sequence: TGTGCCAGCAGCGGGACTAGCGTCTACAATGAGCAGTTCTTC. Protein: CASSGTSVYNEQFF.